The rows below give T cell receptor beta chains drawn from one sample of a study of cytomegalovirus exposure and HLA in healthy donors. Sequencing used immunoSEQ multiplex PCR; TCRdb keeps in-frame clones, though not all of them. Altogether around 240,000 clones are present, nearly 90% being singletons, with the ten largest covering under 0.45%. Sequencing was done on a sample of PBMCs. The receptors stem from a woman younger than 30 in good health and CMV-seronegative. Each CDR3 is given with its conserved first and last residue. Fields, in order: D gene, J gene, V gene, clone size, CDR3 protein, CDR3 DNA. D genes are given only for firm matches. Not all rows give a size; the values are once, few, many and, for expanded clones, a class.

D gene: NA; J gene: TRBJ2-1; V gene: TRBV30; clone size: NA; CDR3 protein: CAWTGWSYNEQFF; CDR3 DNA: TGTGCCTGGACGGGTTGGTCCTACAATGAGCAGTTCTTC
D gene: TRBD1; J gene: TRBJ1-2; V gene: TRBV7-8; clone size: NA; CDR3 protein: CASSPRQGVGYGYTF; CDR3 DNA: TGTGCCAGCAGCCCGAGACAGGGGGTTGGCTATGGCTACACCTTC
D gene: TRBD1; J gene: TRBJ1-2; V gene: TRBV6-6; clone size: once; CDR3 protein: CASSIGQGRRGYTF; CDR3 DNA: TGTGCCAGCAGTATTGGACAGGGAAGGAGGGGCTACACCTTC
D gene: TRBD1; J gene: TRBJ1-1; V gene: TRBV27; clone size: NA; CDR3 protein: CASSQDRAYTEAFF; CDR3 DNA: TGTGCCAGCAGCCAGGACAGGGCGTACACTGAAGCTTTCTTT
D gene: NA; J gene: TRBJ2-3; V gene: TRBV6-1; clone size: NA; CDR3 protein: CASILPEPGDTQYF; CDR3 DNA: TGTGCCAGCATTCTCCCGGAGCCGGGGGATACGCAGTATTTT
D gene: TRBD1; J gene: TRBJ2-6; V gene: TRBV18; clone size: NA; CDR3 protein: CASSPGGQGAPGANVLTF; CDR3 DNA: TGTGCCAGCTCACCAGGGGGACAGGGGGCGCCTGGGGCCAACGTCCTGACTTTC
D gene: TRBD1; J gene: TRBJ1-5; V gene: TRBV13; clone size: NA; CDR3 protein: CASSSNRGQPQHF; CDR3 DNA: TGTGCCAGCAGCTCAAACAGGGGCCAGCCCCAGCATTTT
D gene: NA; J gene: TRBJ1-6; V gene: TRBV28; clone size: NA; CDR3 protein: CASSQTPKQGYVGNSPLHF; CDR3 DNA: TGTGCCAGCAGTCAAACTCCAAAACAGGGTTACGTGGGCAATTCACCCCTCCACTTT
D gene: TRBD1; J gene: TRBJ1-2; V gene: TRBV30; clone size: NA; CDR3 protein: CAWSVPWTGLGYGYTF; CDR3 DNA: TGTGCCTGGAGTGTACCCTGGACAGGGTTAGGCTATGGCTACACCTTC
D gene: TRBD1; J gene: TRBJ1-3; V gene: TRBV6-5; clone size: NA; CDR3 protein: CASWTGFSGNTIYF; CDR3 DNA: TGTGCCAGCTGGACAGGATTTTCTGGAAACACCATATATTTT
D gene: NA; J gene: TRBJ2-3; V gene: TRBV11-3; clone size: NA; CDR3 protein: CASSLGLAPDTQYF; CDR3 DNA: TGTGCCAGCAGCTTAGGCCTAGCCCCAGATACGCAGTATTTT
D gene: NA; J gene: TRBJ2-7; V gene: TRBV6-5; clone size: NA; CDR3 protein: CASSSGTSEQYF; CDR3 DNA: TGTGCCAGCAGTTCCGGGACATCCGAGCAGTACTTC
D gene: TRBD1; J gene: TRBJ2-2; V gene: TRBV7-6; clone size: NA; CDR3 protein: CASSLSGGAGTGELFF; CDR3 DNA: TGTGCCAGCAGCTTATCAGGGGGCGCGGGCACCGGGGAGCTGTTTTTT